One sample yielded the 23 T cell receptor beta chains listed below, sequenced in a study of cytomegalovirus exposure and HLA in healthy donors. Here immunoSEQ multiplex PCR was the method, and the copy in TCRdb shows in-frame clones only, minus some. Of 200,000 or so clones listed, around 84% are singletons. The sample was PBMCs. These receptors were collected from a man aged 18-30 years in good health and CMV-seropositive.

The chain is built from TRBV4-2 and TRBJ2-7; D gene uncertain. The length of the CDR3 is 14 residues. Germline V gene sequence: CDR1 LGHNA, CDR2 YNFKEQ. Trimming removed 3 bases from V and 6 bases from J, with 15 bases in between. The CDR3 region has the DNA TGTGCCAGCAGCCAGGTCCCCTCCGGTTCCGAGCAGTACTTC. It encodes CASSQVPSGSEQYF.

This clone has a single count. The CDR3 coding sequence is TGTGCCAGCAGCTCCAGACTAGCGGGAACAACAGATACGCAGTATTTT. As protein: CASSSRLAGTTDTQYF. The V and J genes are TRBV9 and TRBJ2-3; TRBD2 matches 11 bases. With V trimmed by 4 bases and J by 3 bases, 7 bases remained unmatched. The CDR3 sequence is 16 residues long. Germline V gives CDR1 SGDLS, CDR2 YYNGEE.

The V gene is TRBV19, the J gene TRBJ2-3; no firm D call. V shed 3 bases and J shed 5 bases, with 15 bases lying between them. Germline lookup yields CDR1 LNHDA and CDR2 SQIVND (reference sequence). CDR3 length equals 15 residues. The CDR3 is CASSMLRPRGDTQYF. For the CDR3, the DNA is TGTGCCAGTAGTATGCTCCGACCTAGAGGAGATACGCAGTATTTT.

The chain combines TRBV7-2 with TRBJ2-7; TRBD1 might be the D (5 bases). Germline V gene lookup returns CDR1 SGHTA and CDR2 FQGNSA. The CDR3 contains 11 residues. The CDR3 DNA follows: TGTGCTACGCGGCAGGGCTACGAGCAGTACTTC. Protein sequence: CATRQGYEQYF.

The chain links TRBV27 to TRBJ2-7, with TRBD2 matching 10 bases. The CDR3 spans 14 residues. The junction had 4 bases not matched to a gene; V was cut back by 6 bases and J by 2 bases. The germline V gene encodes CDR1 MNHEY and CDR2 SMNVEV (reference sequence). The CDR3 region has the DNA TGTGCCAGCAGCCGTAGCGGGGGGACCTACGAGCAGTACTTC. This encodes CASSRSGGTYEQYF.

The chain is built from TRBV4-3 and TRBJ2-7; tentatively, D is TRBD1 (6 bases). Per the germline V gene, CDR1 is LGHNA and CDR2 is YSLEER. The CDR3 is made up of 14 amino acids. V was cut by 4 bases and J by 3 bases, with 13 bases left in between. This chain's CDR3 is CASSPGTLSYEQYF. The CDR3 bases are TGCGCCAGCAGCCCCGGGACACTCAGCTACGAGCAGTACTTC.

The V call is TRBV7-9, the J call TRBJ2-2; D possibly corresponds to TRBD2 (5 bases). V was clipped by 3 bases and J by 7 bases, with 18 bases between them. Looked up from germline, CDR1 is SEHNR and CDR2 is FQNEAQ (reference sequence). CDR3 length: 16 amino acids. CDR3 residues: CASSFMSGPRDGELFF. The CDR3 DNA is TGTGCCAGCAGCTTTATGAGCGGACCGCGTGACGGGGAGCTGTTTTTT.

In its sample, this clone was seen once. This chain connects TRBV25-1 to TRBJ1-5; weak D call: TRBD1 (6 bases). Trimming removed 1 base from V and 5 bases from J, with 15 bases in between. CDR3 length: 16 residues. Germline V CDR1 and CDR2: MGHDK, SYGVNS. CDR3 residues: CASSESGWGGHQPQHF. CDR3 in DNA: TGTGCCAGCAGTGAATCCGGGTGGGGGGGGCATCAGCCCCAGCATTTT.

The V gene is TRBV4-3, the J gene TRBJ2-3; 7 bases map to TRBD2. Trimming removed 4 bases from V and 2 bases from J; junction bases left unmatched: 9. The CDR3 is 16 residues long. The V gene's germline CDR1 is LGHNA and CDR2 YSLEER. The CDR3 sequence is CASSLTGGRATDTQYF. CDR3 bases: TGCGCCAGCAGCCTCACTGGTGGGAGGGCCACAGATACGCAGTATTTT.

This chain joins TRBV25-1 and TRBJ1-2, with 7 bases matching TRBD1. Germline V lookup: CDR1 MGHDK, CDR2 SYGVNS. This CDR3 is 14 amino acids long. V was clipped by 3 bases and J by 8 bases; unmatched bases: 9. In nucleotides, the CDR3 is TGTGCCAGCAGTGATTGGGGCAGGGGGGAGGGCTACACCTTC. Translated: CASSDWGRGEGYTF.

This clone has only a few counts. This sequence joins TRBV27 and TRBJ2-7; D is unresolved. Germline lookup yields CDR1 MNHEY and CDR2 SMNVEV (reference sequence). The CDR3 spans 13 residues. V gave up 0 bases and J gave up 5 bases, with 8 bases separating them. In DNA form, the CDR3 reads TGTGCCAGCAGTTTATCGGTCCGGGACGAGCAGTACTTC. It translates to CASSLSVRDEQYF.

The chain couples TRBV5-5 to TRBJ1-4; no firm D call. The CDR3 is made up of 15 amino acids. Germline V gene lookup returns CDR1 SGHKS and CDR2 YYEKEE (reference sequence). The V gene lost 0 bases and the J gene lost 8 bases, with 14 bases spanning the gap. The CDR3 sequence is CASSLDGLSGEKLFF. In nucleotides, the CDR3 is TGTGCCAGCAGCTTGGACGGGCTAAGCGGGGAAAAACTGTTTTTT. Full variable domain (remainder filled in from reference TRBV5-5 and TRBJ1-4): DAGVTQSPTHLIKTRGQQVTLRCSPISGHKSVSWYQQVLGQGPQFIFQYYEKEERGRGNFPDRFSARQFPNYSSELNVNALLLGDSALYLCASSLDGLSGEKLFFGSGTQLSVL.

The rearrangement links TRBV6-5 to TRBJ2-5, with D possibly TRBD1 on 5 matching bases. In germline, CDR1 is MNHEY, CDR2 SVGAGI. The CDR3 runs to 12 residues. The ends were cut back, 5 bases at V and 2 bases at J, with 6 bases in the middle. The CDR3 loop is CASSRGQETQYF. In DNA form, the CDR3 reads TGTGCCAGCAGTAGGGGACAAGAGACCCAGTACTTC.

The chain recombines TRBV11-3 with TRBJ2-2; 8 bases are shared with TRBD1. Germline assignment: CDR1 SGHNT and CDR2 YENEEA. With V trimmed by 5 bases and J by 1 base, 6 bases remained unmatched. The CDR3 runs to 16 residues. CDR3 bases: TGTGCCAGCAGCCCCCGGACAGGGATGAACACCGGGGAGCTGTTTTTT. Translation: CASSPRTGMNTGELFF.

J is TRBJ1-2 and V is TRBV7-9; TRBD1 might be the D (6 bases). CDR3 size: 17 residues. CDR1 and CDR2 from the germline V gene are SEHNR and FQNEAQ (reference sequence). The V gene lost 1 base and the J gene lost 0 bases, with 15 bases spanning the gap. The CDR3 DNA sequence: TGTGCCAGCAGCTTAGAAGGGTACAGGGACCCTAACTATGGCTACACCTTC. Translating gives CASSLEGYRDPNYGYTF.

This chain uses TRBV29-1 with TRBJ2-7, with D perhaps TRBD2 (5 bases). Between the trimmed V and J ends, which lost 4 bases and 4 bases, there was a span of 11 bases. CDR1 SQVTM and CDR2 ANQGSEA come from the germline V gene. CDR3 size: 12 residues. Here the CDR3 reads CSVVGERYEQYF. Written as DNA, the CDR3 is TGCAGCGTTGTTGGGGAGAGGTACGAGCAGTACTTC.

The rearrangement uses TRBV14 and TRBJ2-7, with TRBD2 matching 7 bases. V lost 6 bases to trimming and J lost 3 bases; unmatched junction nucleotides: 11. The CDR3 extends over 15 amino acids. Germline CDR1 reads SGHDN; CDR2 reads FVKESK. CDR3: CASSRPGAGSYEQYF. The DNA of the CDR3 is TGTGCCAGCAGTCGCCCTGGAGCGGGGAGCTACGAGCAGTACTTC.

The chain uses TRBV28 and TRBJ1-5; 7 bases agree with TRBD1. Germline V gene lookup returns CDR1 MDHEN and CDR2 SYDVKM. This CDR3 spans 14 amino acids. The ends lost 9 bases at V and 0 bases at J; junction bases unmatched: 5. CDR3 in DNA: TGTGCCAGTAAGACAGGGAATAGCAATCAGCCCCAGCATTTT. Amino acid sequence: CASKTGNSNQPQHF.

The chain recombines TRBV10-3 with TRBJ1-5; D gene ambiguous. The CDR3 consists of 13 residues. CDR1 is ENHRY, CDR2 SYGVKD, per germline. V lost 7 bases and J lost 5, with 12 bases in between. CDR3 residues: CAINAREDQPQHF. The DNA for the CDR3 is TGTGCCATCAACGCGAGGGAGGATCAGCCCCAGCATTTT.

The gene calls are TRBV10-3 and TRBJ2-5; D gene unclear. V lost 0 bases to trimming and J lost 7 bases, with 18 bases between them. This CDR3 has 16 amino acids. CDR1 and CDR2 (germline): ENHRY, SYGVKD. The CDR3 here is CAISESWWNSTGTQYF. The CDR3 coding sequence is TGTGCCATCAGTGAGTCGTGGTGGAACTCCACGGGGACCCAGTACTTC.

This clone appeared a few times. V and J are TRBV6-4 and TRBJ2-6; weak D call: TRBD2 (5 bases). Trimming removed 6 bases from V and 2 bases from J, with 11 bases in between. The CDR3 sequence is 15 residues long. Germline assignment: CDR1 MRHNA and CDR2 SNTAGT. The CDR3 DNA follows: TGTGCCAGCAGCCCGGAGAGGGCTGGGGCCAACGTCCTGACTTTC. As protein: CASSPERAGANVLTF.

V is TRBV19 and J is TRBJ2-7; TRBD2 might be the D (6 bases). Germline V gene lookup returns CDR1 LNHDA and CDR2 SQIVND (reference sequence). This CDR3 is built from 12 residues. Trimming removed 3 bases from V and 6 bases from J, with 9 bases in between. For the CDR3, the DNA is TGTGCCAGTAGTATCCCGGGAGTCGAGCAGTACTTC. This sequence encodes CASSIPGVEQYF.

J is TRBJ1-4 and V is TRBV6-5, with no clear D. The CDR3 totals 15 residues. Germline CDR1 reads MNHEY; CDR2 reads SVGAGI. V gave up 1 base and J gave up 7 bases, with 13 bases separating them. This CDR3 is CASSYWESGGEKLFF. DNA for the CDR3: TGTGCCAGCAGTTACTGGGAGAGCGGCGGTGAAAAACTGTTTTTT.